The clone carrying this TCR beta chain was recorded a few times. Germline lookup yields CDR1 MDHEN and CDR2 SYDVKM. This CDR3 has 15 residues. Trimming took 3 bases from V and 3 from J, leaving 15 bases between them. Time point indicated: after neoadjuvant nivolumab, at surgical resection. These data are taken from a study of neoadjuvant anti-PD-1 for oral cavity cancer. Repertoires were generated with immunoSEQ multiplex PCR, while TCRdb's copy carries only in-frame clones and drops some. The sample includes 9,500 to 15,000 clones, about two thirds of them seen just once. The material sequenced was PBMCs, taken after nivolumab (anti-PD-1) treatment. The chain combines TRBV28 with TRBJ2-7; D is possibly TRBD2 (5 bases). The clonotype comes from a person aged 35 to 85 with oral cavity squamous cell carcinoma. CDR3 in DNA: TGTGCCAGCAGTTTGGGTGGGAGCCGCCGCTACGAGCAGTACTTC. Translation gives CASSLGGSRRYEQYF.